Shown below are 31 T cell receptor beta chains from a single sample sequenced in a study of PD-L1 blockade in urothelial cancer. Assay: immunoSEQ multiplex PCR; the TCRdb copy retains only in-frame clones and omits some. The sample lists about 52,000 clones; approximately 80% were seen once. Sequenced here: PBMCs, sampled around atezolizumab (anti-PD-L1) treatment. Source of these receptors: a man between 65 and 85 years old with urothelial cancer.

This chain joins TRBV2 and TRBJ2-5; 8 nucleotides line up with TRBD2. This CDR3 has 15 residues. Germline V CDR1 and CDR2: SNHLY, FYNNEI. Unmatched junction bases numbered 14, after V lost 2 bases and J lost 12 bases. The DNA of the CDR3 is TGTGCCAGCAGTGAAAGCCCCAACACTAGCGGTAGTGAGTACTTC. Amino acid sequence: CASSESPNTSGSEYF.

The V gene is TRBV28, the J gene TRBJ2-7, with a weak D call TRBD1 (6 bases). This CDR3 comprises 16 residues. In germline, CDR1 is MDHEN, CDR2 SYDVKM. Trimming cost V 5 bases and J 9 bases, with 26 bases left between them. DNA for the CDR3: TGTGCCAGCAGTCCCCACACCGGGACACCGGTTGGTGGGCAGTACTTC. Its translation is CASSPHTGTPVGGQYF.

The rearrangement uses TRBV4-3 and TRBJ1-4, with D hard to call. CDR1 is LGHNA and CDR2 is YSLEER in the germline V gene. Trimming left V 4 bases short and J 4 bases short, with 10 bases between. This CDR3 is built from 14 residues. The chain's CDR3 is CASSLRHINEKLFF. The CDR3 DNA follows: TGCGCCAGCAGCCTTCGACACATTAATGAAAAACTGTTTTTT.

Concerning this clone: Germline and junction disagree at one end, which may indicate a read error. V and J are TRBV7-9 and TRBJ2-5; tentatively, D is TRBD1 (5 bases). Germline lookup yields CDR1 SEHNR and CDR2 FQNEAQ (reference sequence). The CDR3 has 12 residues. In DNA form, the CDR3 reads TGTGCCAGCAGCGCCTCAAAGGGGCTTAGGGACTTC. This sequence encodes CASSASKGLRDF.

V is TRBV4-2 and J is TRBJ2-3; unclear D gene. This CDR3 has 16 amino acids. Germline V gene data show CDR1 as LGHNA and CDR2 as YNFKEQ. V was shortened by 1 base and J by 0 bases, with 11 bases between the two germline ends. The CDR3 sequence is CASSQAAGSSTDTQYF. CDR3 bases: TGTGCCAGCAGCCAAGCAGCAGGTTCTAGCACAGATACGCAGTATTTT.

The sample holds one count of this clone. The chain uses TRBV5-4 and TRBJ1-2; TRBD1 might be the D (6 bases). The V gene's germline CDR1 is SGHNT and CDR2 YYREEE (reference sequence). The V end lost 4 bases, the J end lost 2 bases, and 12 bases lay between the germline ends. This CDR3 is 14 amino acids long. The CDR3 DNA is TGTGCCAGCAGCCGATGGACAGTCAACTATGGCTACACCTTC. Amino acid sequence: CASSRWTVNYGYTF.

The chain uses TRBV5-5 and TRBJ2-6; possibly TRBD1 for D (6 bases). CDR1 is SGHKS and CDR2 is YYEKEE in the germline V gene (reference sequence). The CDR3 consists of 17 residues. Between the trimmed V and J ends, which lost 4 bases and 0 bases, there was a span of 14 bases. This CDR3 is CASSATGPISGANVLTF. CDR3 DNA: TGTGCCAGCAGCGCCACAGGGCCAATCTCTGGGGCCAACGTCCTGACTTTC. Using reference TRBV5-5 and TRBJ2-6 for the parts outside the CDR3, the full variable domain is DAGVTQSPTHLIKTRGQQVTLRCSPISGHKSVSWYQQVLGQGPQFIFQYYEKEERGRGNFPDRFSARQFPNYSSELNVNALLLGDSALYLCASSATGPISGANVLTFGAGSRLTVL.

This rearrangement joins TRBV11-2 to TRBJ1-1, with D possibly matching TRBD1 (5 bases). Germline CDR1 reads SGHAT; CDR2 reads FQNNGV. The V end was cut by 3 bases, the J end by 4 bases, with 9 bases between. CDR3 size: 13 residues. The CDR3 coding sequence is TGTGCCAGCAGCTTGGGACTGACCACTGAAGCTTTCTTT. Protein product: CASSLGLTTEAFF.

The rearrangement links TRBV19 to TRBJ2-1; 9 bases agree with TRBD2. The germline CDR1 and CDR2 sequences are LNHDA and SQIVND (reference sequence). The CDR3 is 16 amino acids. Losses at the gene ends were 4 bases for V and 7 bases for J; bases not matched to a gene: 11. CDR3 in DNA: TGTGCCAGTAGTACCCCCCCAGCGGGGGGCCTGAATGAGCAGTTCTTC. Translation gives CASSTPPAGGLNEQFF.

The J gene is TRBJ1-3, the V gene TRBV7-3; D remains ambiguous. V was trimmed by 0 bases and J by 1 base, leaving 7 bases between them. CDR1 and CDR2 from the germline V gene are SGHTA and FQGTGA. CDR3 length: 15 residues. The CDR3 DNA reads TGTGCCAGCAGCTTAACTCCGGGATCTGGAAACACCATATATTTT. Translated, it gives CASSLTPGSGNTIYF.

The V and J genes are TRBV2 and TRBJ2-7, with TRBD2 matching over 9 bases. Germline V gene data show CDR1 as SNHLY and CDR2 as FYNNEI. The CDR3 is made up of 13 amino acids. V lost 6 bases, J lost 6 bases, and 6 bases stayed unmatched. CDR3 DNA sequence: TGTGCCAGCAGACTCCTAGCGGGGACCGAGCAGTACTTC. Amino acid sequence: CASRLLAGTEQYF.

CDR3 region: CASSNRDTGELFF. The CDR3 DNA sequence: TGTGCCAGTAGTAACAGAGACACCGGGGAGCTGTTTTTT. The J gene is TRBJ2-2, the V gene TRBV19, with no clear D. Trimming removed 4 bases from V and 3 bases from J, with 6 bases in between. The CDR3 extends over 13 amino acids. Germline V gene data show CDR1 as LNHDA and CDR2 as SQIVND (reference sequence).

This clone occurred once. This rearrangement joins TRBV5-1 to TRBJ1-1, with unresolved D. Germline lookup yields CDR1 SGHRS and CDR2 YFSETQ. This CDR3 comprises 14 residues. Deletions cut 1 base from V and 5 bases from J, with 12 bases between. The CDR3 region is CASSLSTSGTEAFF. CDR3 DNA sequence: TGCGCCAGCAGCTTGTCTACTTCGGGGACTGAAGCTTTCTTT.

The count of this clone is one. The gene calls are TRBV6-6 and TRBJ1-1, with D possibly matching TRBD1 (6 bases). CDR3 length: 15 residues. Germline V gives CDR1 MNHNY, CDR2 SVGAGI (reference sequence). Trimming stripped 6 bases from V and 0 bases from J, with 14 bases between. The CDR3 DNA is TGTGCCAGCAGCCAGGACAGCGCCTTGAACACTGAAGCTTTCTTT. Translation: CASSQDSALNTEAFF.

The V and J genes are TRBV19 and TRBJ1-6, with a possible D match to TRBD1 (5 bases). CDR1 and CDR2 (germline): LNHDA, SQIVND (reference sequence). The CDR3 is 14 amino acids. V was shortened by 5 bases and J by 6 bases, with 11 bases between the two germline ends. The CDR3 bases are TGTGCCAGTAGTGACAGTCTAGGTAATTCACCCCTCCACTTT. This codes for CASSDSLGNSPLHF. Using reference TRBV19 and TRBJ1-6 for the parts outside the CDR3, the full variable domain is DGGITQSPKYLFRKEGQNVTLSCEQNLNHDAMYWYRQDPGQGLRLIYYSQIVNDFQKGDIAEGYSVSREKKESFPLTVTSAQKNPTAFYLCASSDSLGNSPLHFGNGTRLTVT.

The chain carries TRBV11-3 and TRBJ1-1; D gene ambiguous. The germline V gene has CDR1 SGHNT and CDR2 YENEEA. The V gene lost 5 bases and the J gene lost 3 bases, with 7 bases spanning the gap. The CDR3 has 12 residues. CDR3 in DNA: TGTGCCAGCAGCGAGGCCGACACTGAAGCTTTCTTT. Translated, it gives CASSEADTEAFF. The whole variable domain, remainder taken from reference TRBV11-3 and TRBJ1-1, is EAGVVQSPRYKIIEKKQPVAFWCNPISGHNTLYWYLQNLGQGPELLIRYENEEAVDDSQLPKDRFSAERLKGVDSTLKIQPAELGDSAVYLCASSEADTEAFFGQGTRLTVV.

This sequence joins TRBV5-5 and TRBJ1-5; the match to TRBD1 covers 7 bases. From germline, CDR1 is SGHKS and CDR2 YYEKEE (reference sequence). The junction had 3 bases not matched to a gene; V was cut back by 4 bases and J by 2 bases. The CDR3 spans 14 residues. CDR3 DNA sequence: TGTGCCAGCAGCCGACAGGGTGGCAATCAGCCCCAGCATTTT. Residues: CASSRQGGNQPQHF. The full variable domain, completed using reference TRBV5-5 and TRBJ1-5, is DAGVTQSPTHLIKTRGQQVTLRCSPISGHKSVSWYQQVLGQGPQFIFQYYEKEERGRGNFPDRFSARQFPNYSSELNVNALLLGDSALYLCASSRQGGNQPQHFGDGTRLSIL.

The J gene is TRBJ2-7, the V gene TRBV7-2, with 7 positions matching TRBD1. Germline V gene lookup returns CDR1 SGHTA and CDR2 FQGNSA. The V and J ends lost 5 bases and 1 base, in that order; junction bases with no gene match: 5. This CDR3 region has 14 residues. In nucleotides, the CDR3 is TGTGCCAGCAGCACACGACAGGGATCCTACGAGCAGTACTTC. This sequence encodes CASSTRQGSYEQYF.

With respect to this clone: A junction boundary mismatches the germline segment, possibly from a read error. The J gene is TRBJ1-1, the V gene TRBV7-7; D perhaps matches TRBD1 (5 bases). The CDR3 covers 16 residues. Germline CDR1 reads SSHAT; CDR2 reads FNYEAQ (reference sequence). In DNA form, the CDR3 reads TGTGCTAGCAGCTTAAAAGACAGAATCATGAACACTGAAGCTTTCTTT. Translating it yields CASSLKDRIMNTEAFF.

V is TRBV5-4 and J is TRBJ2-3; 10 nucleotides match TRBD1. Looked up from germline, CDR1 is SGHNT and CDR2 is YYREEE (reference sequence). V dropped 2 bases and J dropped 4; count of bases not matched to a gene: 7. CDR3 length: 16 residues. The CDR3 region is CASSFLRQGAPDTQYF. In nucleotides, the CDR3 is TGTGCCAGCAGCTTTTTACGACAGGGGGCCCCAGATACGCAGTATTTT.

The V gene is TRBV27, the J gene TRBJ1-6; the match to TRBD1 covers 7 bases. The CDR3 is made up of 17 amino acids. V lost 0 bases to trimming and J lost 6 bases; unmatched junction nucleotides: 8. Germline V gene data show CDR1 as MNHEY and CDR2 as SMNVEV (reference sequence). DNA of the CDR3: TGTGCCAGCAGTTTATCGGTGGGGGACAGTTCTAATTCACCCCTCCACTTT. Residues: CASSLSVGDSSNSPLHF.

The CDR3 protein is CASSPDLQGIGELFF. Here the CDR3 DNA reads TGTGCCAGCAGCCCTGACTTACAGGGAATCGGGGAGCTGTTTTTT. The chain uses TRBV5-4 and TRBJ2-2; D might be TRBD1 (6 bases). Trimming pared 4 bases from V and 7 bases from J, leaving 17 bases between. The length of the CDR3 is 15 residues. Germline lookup yields CDR1 SGHNT and CDR2 YYREEE (reference sequence).

The chain combines TRBV11-2 with TRBJ2-5, with 11 bases lining up with TRBD2. The CDR3 runs 17 residues. Trimming at V came to 3 bases and at J to 0 bases, leaving 6 bases not matched to a gene. CDR1 SGHAT and CDR2 FQNNGV come from the germline V gene. CDR3 residues: CASSFRLAGGYQETQYF. In nucleotides, the CDR3 is TGTGCCAGCAGCTTTCGGCTAGCGGGGGGCTACCAAGAGACCCAGTACTTC.

The chain carries TRBV28 and TRBJ2-5, with 9 bases fitting TRBD1. V dropped 5 bases and J dropped 3; count of bases not matched to a gene: 7. The CDR3 totals 15 residues. Germline-derived CDR1 and CDR2 are MDHEN and SYDVKM. The CDR3: CASSPSGTGKETQYF. DNA for the CDR3: TGTGCCAGCAGTCCGTCCGGGACAGGGAAAGAGACCCAGTACTTC.

This chain links TRBV5-5 with TRBJ1-5; 7 nucleotides align to TRBD1. The CDR3 is made up of 15 amino acids. CDR1 is SGHKS, CDR2 YYEKEE, per germline (reference sequence). With V trimmed by 0 bases and J by 3 bases, 3 bases remained unmatched. CDR3 protein: CASSLEGAVNQPQHF. The CDR3 bases are TGTGCCAGCAGCTTGGAGGGGGCAGTCAATCAGCCCCAGCATTTT.

This chain connects TRBV6-6 to TRBJ2-1; D uncertain. V was pared by 3 bases and J by 3 bases, with 9 bases between. The CDR3 has 14 amino acids. From germline, CDR1 is MNHNY and CDR2 SVGAGI (reference sequence). CDR3 sequence (DNA): TGTGCCAGCAGTTATACTATCCTCTACAATGAGCAGTTCTTC. It yields the protein CASSYTILYNEQFF.

The chain uses TRBV5-1 and TRBJ1-1; D is uncertain. CDR1 is SGHRS and CDR2 is YFSETQ in the germline V gene. V lost 0 bases and J lost 1, with 4 bases in between. The CDR3 is made up of 13 amino acids. The CDR3 reads CASSLAGNTEAFF. The CDR3 bases are TGCGCCAGCAGCTTGGCGGGGAACACTGAAGCTTTCTTT.

This clone was picked up a small number of times. The rearrangement joins TRBV11-3 to TRBJ2-7, with D maybe TRBD2 (5 bases). V lost 1 base and J lost 7, with 14 bases in between. The CDR3 has 14 residues. CDR1 SGHNT and CDR2 YENEEA come from the germline V gene. CDR3 coding DNA: TGTGCCAGCAGCTTAGGGCGGGCAAATGGGGAGCAGTACTTC. Translation: CASSLGRANGEQYF.

The chain links TRBV9 to TRBJ1-2; no reliable D call. Germline V gene data show CDR1 as SGDLS and CDR2 as YYNGEE. The CDR3 spans 16 residues. V lost 0 bases to trimming and J lost 4 bases, with 16 bases between them. CDR3 loop: CASSVDPRPAGYGYTF. The CDR3, as DNA: TGTGCCAGCAGCGTAGACCCACGCCCGGCGGGCTATGGCTACACCTTC.

J is TRBJ2-5 and V is TRBV6-1; TRBD2 matches 7 bases. Germline V gene data show CDR1 as MNHNS and CDR2 as SASEGT. This CDR3 spans 14 amino acids. V shed 4 bases, J shed 5 bases, and the junction held 7 bases outside the gene matches. The CDR3: CASSGRGVRETQYF. The CDR3 DNA reads as TGTGCCAGCAGTGGACGGGGGGTAAGGGAGACCCAGTACTTC.

This clone was seen more than once but under ten times. The V and J genes are TRBV30 and TRBJ1-5; no clear D gene. V was cut by 1 base and J by 6 bases, with 10 bases left in between. This CDR3 is built from 13 residues. CDR1 and CDR2 from the germline V gene are GTSNPN and SVGIG (reference sequence). The DNA of the CDR3 is TGTGCCTGGAGTGAACACCCAACTCAGCCCCAGCATTTT. This gives the protein CAWSEHPTQPQHF.